Listed below are T cell receptor beta chains from one sample, sequenced in a study of T cells in localized non-small cell lung cancer. The repertoire was sequenced with immunoSEQ multiplex PCR; TCRdb's copy has only in-frame clones and lacks some. The sample lists around 41,000 clones, around nine tenths occurring once. The sequencing here drew on peripheral blood, taken before any cancer treatment. Source of these receptors: a female donor at least 60 years old with stage I squamous cell lung carcinoma. CDR3s leave out the opening cysteine and the closing phenylalanine or tryptophan. D genes are given only for firm matches.

D gene	V gene	CDR3 protein
TRBD1	TRBV6-1	ASSEVLLGRGRETQY
.	TRBV19	ASSSKAGANTEAF
TRBD1	TRBV19	ASSITGGAGELF
TRBD2	TRBV30	AFSPGVAGFDTQY
.	TRBV23-1	ASSLQTGTVTYEQY
.	TRBV15	ATSTPEGTVYNEQF
.	TRBV18	ASSPGGTGNTIY
.	TRBV6-5	ASSYSRTPSTEQY
.	TRBV4-1	ASSHPGAGDTGELF
.	TRBV4-3	ASSQDRAGTENTGELF
TRBD1	TRBV7-9	ASSLTGAGNTIY
.	TRBV10-1	ASSDSAGRGGYT
.	TRBV6-6	ASSYDGTSTDTQY
.	TRBV30	AWSGGLGYT
TRBD2	TRBV18	ASSRSSGRAFEQF
.	TRBV9	ASSQRVDYGYT
.	TRBV7-9	ASSSLGSGVETQY
.	TRBV18	ASSPSERSPTKNIQY
TRBD1	TRBV9	ASSRDSRYQPQH
.	TRBV5-1	ASSLGRGNGETQY
TRBD2	TRBV5-6	ASSSTGLADYNEQF
.	TRBV7-2	ASSLGGIYGYT
.	TRBV19	ATLPSGQSFGEQF
.	TRBV11-2	ASSLGASGRYT
.	TRBV2	ASAGSSYNEQF
.	TRBV10-1	ASSDIGTHSTGELF
TRBD2	TRBV9	ASSFRAGADYEQY
TRBD2	TRBV2	ASSLLAGGGELF
TRBD1	TRBV15	ATSQLQGAGNQPQH
.	TRBV21-1	ASHITAVGESEQY
TRBD2	TRBV7-3	ASSSPPNSGSKTGELF
TRBD2	TRBV30	AWRSGTSGNSGANVLT
.	TRBV7-6	ASSRWMLGAGGELF
.	TRBV30	AWSPSEVPTILL
.	TRBV4-2	ASSQRDYQETQY